These 27 T cell receptor beta chains came from one sample sequenced in a study of cytomegalovirus exposure and HLA in healthy donors. The PCR used 60 Vbeta and 13 Jbeta primers. Sequencing was performed with immunoSEQ multiplex PCR; in TCRdb, only in-frame clones are kept and a portion is missing. In the table there are roughly 130,000 clones, around 77% of which are singletons. Sequencing was carried out using PBMCs. Receptors originate from a man aged 25 to 40 in good health and CMV-seronegative.

The V gene is TRBV10-3, the J gene TRBJ1-4; D uncertain. The CDR3 loop spans 16 amino acids. CDR1 and CDR2 (germline): ENHRY, SYGVKD. V was clipped by 3 bases and J by 7 bases, with 18 bases between them. The CDR3 here is CAISDPGREKGEKLFF. DNA of the CDR3: TGTGCCATCAGTGATCCGGGCCGGGAAAAAGGTGAAAAACTGTTTTTT.

The chain couples TRBV7-8 to TRBJ2-3; 13 bases map to TRBD2. The V and J ends lost 5 bases and 4 bases, in that order; junction bases with no gene match: 6. There are 16 residues in the CDR3. Germline loops: CDR1 SGHVS, CDR2 FQNEAQ. The CDR3 is CASSLRTSGSSDTQYF. The CDR3 DNA is TGTGCCAGCAGCCTCCGGACTAGCGGGAGTTCAGATACGCAGTATTTT.

This clone was seen a few times. The chain links TRBV5-1 to TRBJ1-1; possibly TRBD1 for D (6 bases). Trimming cost V 5 bases and J 1 base, with 9 bases left between them. This CDR3 is built from 13 residues. Germline assignment: CDR1 SGHRS and CDR2 YFSETQ. Here the CDR3 reads CASRDSPNTEAFF. The CDR3 region has the DNA TGCGCCAGCAGGGACAGCCCGAACACTGAAGCTTTCTTT. The whole variable domain, remainder taken from reference TRBV5-1 and TRBJ1-1, is KAGVTQTPRYLIKTRGQQVTLSCSPISGHRSVSWYQQTPGQGLQFLFEYFSETQRNKGNFPGRFSGRQFSNSRSEMNVSTLELGDSALYLCASRDSPNTEAFFGQGTRLTVV.

The V gene is TRBV7-9, the J gene TRBJ1-2; 7 positions match TRBD1. CDR1 SEHNR and CDR2 FQNEAQ come from the germline V gene (reference sequence). CDR3 length: 16 amino acids. The junction had 9 bases not matched to a gene; V was cut back by 0 bases and J by 5 bases. Here the CDR3 reads CASSLAVGTASYGYTF. CDR3 DNA sequence: TGTGCCAGCAGCTTAGCAGTTGGGACAGCCAGTTATGGCTACACCTTC.

In its sample, this clone ranks as medium-sized (0.01 to 0.1%). The chain is built from TRBV4-1 and TRBJ2-3, with D possibly being TRBD1 (5 bases). The length of the CDR3 is 18 residues. CDR1 MGHRA and CDR2 YSYEKL come from the germline V gene. V shed 5 bases and J shed 3 bases, with 24 bases lying between them. The chain's CDR3 is CASSYLPGQGDGTDTQYF. CDR3 sequence (DNA): TGCGCCAGCAGCTATTTACCAGGACAAGGGGATGGGACAGATACGCAGTATTTT.

The chain couples TRBV30 to TRBJ1-1; TRBD1 matches 8 bases. V shed 3 bases, J shed 3 bases, and the junction held 0 bases outside the gene matches. The V gene's germline CDR1 is GTSNPN and CDR2 SVGIG (reference sequence). The CDR3 loop spans 12 amino acids. The CDR3, as DNA: TGTGCCTGGAGGGACAGGGACACTGAAGCTTTCTTT. Amino acid sequence: CAWRDRDTEAFF.

The chain carries TRBV19 and TRBJ2-3; D ambiguous. Per germline, CDR1 LNHDA and CDR2 SQIVND (reference sequence). This CDR3 has 13 amino acids. Trimming cost V 5 bases and J 5 bases, with 11 bases left between them. The CDR3, as DNA: TGTGCCAGTAGTCTAGGGCTGATAGATACGCAGTATTTT. It is translated as CASSLGLIDTQYF.

This clone was seen a handful of times. The rearrangement joins TRBV6-5 to TRBJ1-2; weak D call: TRBD1 (5 bases). Germline lookup yields CDR1 MNHEY and CDR2 SVGAGI. Between the trimmed V and J ends, which lost 5 bases and 8 bases, there was a span of 18 bases. This CDR3 region has 14 residues. The CDR3 loop is CASSPRGLLGGYTF. The CDR3 DNA reads TGTGCCAGCAGTCCGCGGGGCCTCCTCGGAGGCTACACCTTC.

This chain links TRBV7-2 with TRBJ2-2; the match to TRBD2 covers 12 bases. Losses at the gene ends were 2 bases for V and 3 bases for J; bases not matched to a gene: 7. CDR1 and CDR2 from the germline V gene are SGHTA and FQGNSA. The CDR3 extends over 18 amino acids. Here the CDR3 reads CASSLFASGGVDTGELFF. CDR3 nucleotides: TGTGCCAGCAGCTTATTCGCTAGCGGGGGGGTGGACACCGGGGAGCTGTTTTTT.

V gene TRBV15 combines with J gene TRBJ2-7, with D possibly TRBD2 on 6 matching bases. This CDR3 spans 15 amino acids. Germline assignment: CDR1 LNHNV and CDR2 YYDKDF (reference sequence). Trimming stripped 0 bases from V and 0 bases from J, with 9 bases between. The CDR3, as DNA: TGTGCCACCAGCAGAGATCCCGGGAGCTCCTACGAGCAGTACTTC. Translating gives CATSRDPGSSYEQYF.

The rearrangement joins TRBV4-2 to TRBJ2-1; 9 bases line up with TRBD2. Germline V gene sequence: CDR1 LGHNA, CDR2 YNFKEQ. J gave up 8 bases and V 5 bases, and 7 bases lay outside the gene matches. The CDR3 covers 14 residues. The CDR3 region is CASSWAGGQYEQFF. DNA of the CDR3: TGTGCCAGCAGCTGGGCGGGGGGGCAGTATGAGCAGTTCTTC.

The rearrangement uses TRBV6-5 and TRBJ2-2; perhaps TRBD2 as D (6 bases). Germline CDR1 and CDR2: MNHEY and SVGAGI. The germline V and J ends were trimmed by 0 bases and 4 bases, with 12 bases remaining between them. This CDR3 contains 16 residues. In DNA form, the CDR3 reads TGTGCCAGCAGTTACTCGATTCAGGGAGGCACCGGGGAGCTGTTTTTT. Encoded protein: CASSYSIQGGTGELFF.

This chain links TRBV15 with TRBJ1-2; tentative D call: TRBD1 (6 bases). Between the trimmed V and J ends, which lost 8 bases and 7 bases, there was a span of 11 bases. CDR3 length: 11 residues. Germline values: CDR1 LNHNV, CDR2 YYDKDF (reference sequence). The CDR3 loop is CATSPGAGYTF. The CDR3 DNA reads as TGTGCCACCTCCCCAGGGGCTGGCTACACCTTC.

This chain links TRBV7-2 with TRBJ2-3; tentative D call: TRBD2 (6 bases). From germline, CDR1 is SGHTA and CDR2 FQGNSA. The CDR3 has 15 residues. Trimming stripped 2 bases from V and 4 bases from J, with 13 bases between. CDR3: CASSLLSGAPDTQYF. CDR3 coding DNA: TGTGCCAGCAGCTTACTTTCGGGAGCTCCAGATACGCAGTATTTT.

This clone was seen only once. This chain links TRBV18 with TRBJ1-2; a possible D gene is TRBD1 (6 bases). Germline V gene data show CDR1 as KGHSH and CDR2 as LQKENI. Trimming stripped 6 bases from V and 7 bases from J, with 15 bases between. The CDR3 is 13 residues long. The CDR3 sequence is CASSQESGVGYTF. CDR3 sequence (DNA): TGTGCCAGCTCGCAAGAATCAGGGGTTGGCTACACCTTC.

The chain links TRBV7-9 to TRBJ2-7, with 7 positions matching TRBD1. The CDR3 is 13 amino acids. The germline gives CDR1 SEHNR, CDR2 FQNEAQ (reference sequence). Trimming removed 5 bases from V and 4 bases from J; junction bases left unmatched: 5. The CDR3 bases are TGTGCCAGCAGCGCCGACAGGGCATACGAGCAGTACTTC. Protein product: CASSADRAYEQYF.

This clone was detected once. The chain links TRBV27 to TRBJ1-5; the D is unclear. The germline V and J ends were trimmed by 7 bases and 5 bases, with 6 bases remaining between them. Germline V gene data show CDR1 as MNHEY and CDR2 as SMNVEV (reference sequence). The CDR3 extends over 11 amino acids. CDR3 region: CASTRYQPQHF. CDR3 sequence (DNA): TGTGCCAGCACCCGTTATCAGCCCCAGCATTTT.

The chain recombines TRBV28 with TRBJ2-2; TRBD2 agrees at 7 bases. This CDR3 comprises 15 residues. Trimming took 2 bases from V and 4 from J; bases not matched to a gene: 4. Germline V gene sequence: CDR1 MDHEN, CDR2 SYDVKM. The CDR3 protein is CASSLTSDGTGELFF. The CDR3 DNA reads TGTGCCAGCAGTTTAACTAGCGACGGCACCGGGGAGCTGTTTTTT.

The chain is built from TRBV9 and TRBJ2-3, with a tentative D call TRBD2 (6 bases). CDR1 is SGDLS, CDR2 YYNGEE, per germline. Trimming took off 0 bases at V and 5 bases at J, with 22 bases between the two ends. This CDR3 region has 18 residues. CDR3 residues: CASSVDSAGPLGGDTQYF. The CDR3 region has the DNA TGTGCCAGCAGCGTAGATAGCGCAGGCCCTTTGGGGGGAGATACGCAGTATTTT.

This chain uses TRBV15 with TRBJ2-7, with TRBD1 matching over 9 bases. The CDR3 spans 14 residues. Germline V gives CDR1 LNHNV, CDR2 YYDKDF (reference sequence). V was pared by 9 bases and J by 3 bases, with 9 bases of the junction left unmatched. CDR3 region: CATPGTGKNYEQYF. The DNA for the CDR3 is TGTGCCACGCCCGGGACAGGGAAAAACTACGAGCAGTACTTC.

The chain is built from TRBV7-9 and TRBJ1-2; TRBD1 matches 7 bases. V lost 5 bases, J lost 5 bases, and 11 bases stayed unmatched. The germline V gene has CDR1 SEHNR and CDR2 FQNEAQ (reference sequence). The CDR3 is made up of 15 amino acids. The CDR3 sequence is CASSPSGGGSYGYTF. The CDR3 region has the DNA TGTGCCAGCAGCCCCTCGGGAGGGGGCAGTTATGGCTACACCTTC.

The gene calls are TRBV5-6 and TRBJ1-5, with 8 bases aligning to TRBD1. Trimming cost V 2 bases and J 7 bases; bases outside gene matches: 2. Germline lookup yields CDR1 SGHDT and CDR2 YYEEEE. CDR3 length equals 13 residues. DNA for the CDR3: TGTGCCAGCAGCTTTGCAGGGGGCCAGCCCCAGCATTTT. Translation gives CASSFAGGQPQHF.

This clone was seen more than once but under ten times. The V gene is TRBV5-6, the J gene TRBJ2-7, with 10 positions matching TRBD1. J gave up 7 bases and V 2 bases, and 9 bases lay outside the gene matches. The CDR3 has 15 residues. Per the germline V gene, CDR1 is SGHDT and CDR2 is YYEEEE. Here the CDR3 DNA reads TGTGCCAGCAGCTTCGTACTGGGACAGGGGTGGGAGCAGTACTTC. Protein sequence: CASSFVLGQGWEQYF.

This clone appeared a few times. DNA for the CDR3: TGTGCCAGCACCCTCCTAAGGGGACCGGGGGTGGAGCAGTACTTC. This encodes CASTLLRGPGVEQYF. V gene TRBV6-1 combines with J gene TRBJ2-7, with D tentatively TRBD2 (6 bases). The germline CDR1 and CDR2 sequences are MNHNS and SASEGT. CDR3 size: 15 residues. V gave up 7 bases and J gave up 7 bases, with 23 bases separating them.

The rearrangement uses TRBV2 and TRBJ1-1; 7 bases map to TRBD1. V trimming: 6 bases; J trimming: 5 bases; junction bases outside the gene matches: 9. CDR3 length: 14 residues. Germline CDR1 SNHLY, CDR2 FYNNEI. In DNA form, the CDR3 reads TGTGCCAGCAGCCGTCAGGGGGTGGGTACTGAAGCTTTCTTT. Translated: CASSRQGVGTEAFF.

This clone was counted a few times. The chain recombines TRBV30 with TRBJ1-1; 7 nucleotides agree with TRBD1. The CDR3 is 11 amino acids. Germline V gene sequence: CDR1 GTSNPN, CDR2 SVGIG (reference sequence). Unmatched junction bases numbered 3, after V lost 1 base and J lost 10 bases. This CDR3 is CAWSDRGIAFF. The CDR3 DNA sequence: TGTGCCTGGAGTGACAGGGGAATAGCTTTCTTT.

As DNA, the CDR3 is TGTGCCAGCAGCTTGGGAACAGGGGGGACCCAGTACTTC. Translating gives CASSLGTGGTQYF. This chain connects TRBV7-9 to TRBJ2-5, with TRBD1 matching over 8 bases. There are 13 residues in the CDR3. V shed 3 bases, J shed 7 bases, and the junction held 4 bases outside the gene matches. CDR1 is SEHNR, CDR2 FQNEAQ, per germline (reference sequence).